The source of this TCR beta chain is a study of blood T cell repertoires in COVID-19. Profiled with immunoSEQ multiplex PCR; TCRdb holds only in-frame clones, not every one. The sample has around 140,000 clones, 70% to 90% seen once. Sequenced material: peripheral blood. This receptor was taken from a human donor with acute or convalescent COVID-19. The donor label of this sample is uncertain.

The CDR3 region has the DNA TGTGCCAGCAGTCAGGAGGGGGCCCGAGGGGAGGCTTTCTTT. It translates to CASSQEGARGEAFF. This sequence joins TRBV6-6 and TRBJ1-1; 7 positions match TRBD1. This CDR3 is built from 14 residues. CDR1 MNHNY and CDR2 SVGAGI come from the germline V gene (reference sequence). J lost 11 bases, V lost 5 bases, and 14 bases had no gene match.